This entry describes one TCR beta chain. The entry originates in a study of cytomegalovirus exposure and HLA in healthy donors. Primers included in the PCR were 60 Vbeta and 13 Jbeta primers. Assay used: immunoSEQ multiplex PCR; TCRdb lists only in-frame clones, some missing. The profile shows about 150,000 clones, approximately 82% of them singletons. Samples came from healthy bone marrow donors. The receptor was derived from a man aged 18 to 29 in good health and CMV-seropositive. The material sequenced was PBMCs.

In DNA form, the CDR3 reads TGTGCCAGCAGCTTAGGAGATCAGCCCCAGCATTTT. Protein sequence: CASSLGDQPQHF. The J gene is TRBJ1-5, the V gene TRBV7-9; the D is unclear. The ends were cut back, 1 base at V and 5 bases at J, with 3 bases in the middle. Per germline, CDR1 SEHNR and CDR2 FQNEAQ (reference sequence). The CDR3 runs 12 residues.